Listed below are T cell receptor beta chains from one sample, sequenced in a study of blood T cell repertoires in COVID-19. Repertoires were generated with immunoSEQ multiplex PCR, while TCRdb's copy carries only in-frame clones and drops some. The table lists 240,000 or so clones, roughly 83% of them singletons. The sequenced sample consisted of peripheral blood. These receptors originate from a woman older than 75 with acute or convalescent COVID-19. Both conserved end residues are part of each CDR3. A D gene is named only where the DNA matches it firmly. Where a row states a size, it is once, few, many or the class of an expanded clone; other rows omit it.

J gene: TRBJ1-2
clone size: .
V gene: TRBV24-1
D gene: .
CDR3 protein: CATSDPRSGYGYTF
CDR3 DNA: TGTGCCACCAGTGATCCCCGCAGCGGGTATGGCTACACCTTC

J gene: TRBJ1-5
clone size: .
V gene: TRBV5-1
D gene: .
CDR3 protein: CASSSGQSFTEPQHF
CDR3 DNA: TGCGCCAGCAGCTCAGGACAGAGTTTCACTGAGCCCCAGCATTTT

J gene: TRBJ1-2
clone size: .
V gene: TRBV6-5
D gene: .
CDR3 protein: CASSRGEGESEGYTF
CDR3 DNA: TGTGCCAGCAGCCGCGGAGAGGGAGAGTCAGAAGGCTACACCTTC

J gene: TRBJ1-2
clone size: .
V gene: TRBV5-6
D gene: TRBD1
CDR3 protein: CASSFQTGGYGYTF
CDR3 DNA: TGTGCCAGCAGCTTCCAGACAGGGGGCTATGGCTACACCTTC

J gene: TRBJ2-2
clone size: .
V gene: TRBV3-1/TRBV3-2
D gene: .
CDR3 protein: CASSPGLSGELFF
CDR3 DNA: TGTGCCAGCAGCCCCGGACTGAGCGGGGAGCTGTTTTTT

J gene: TRBJ2-5
clone size: few
V gene: TRBV28
D gene: TRBD2
CDR3 protein: CASSSPGGGQETQYF
CDR3 DNA: TGTGCCAGCAGTTCTCCGGGGGGGGGCCAAGAGACCCAGTACTTC

J gene: TRBJ1-1
clone size: .
V gene: TRBV2
D gene: TRBD1
CDR3 protein: CASNQGAGGNTEAFF
CDR3 DNA: TGTGCCAGCAACCAAGGGGCAGGGGGGAACACTGAAGCTTTCTTT

J gene: TRBJ2-7
clone size: .
V gene: TRBV12-3/TRBV12-4
D gene: .
CDR3 protein: CASSHDRYYEQYF
CDR3 DNA: TGTGCCAGCAGCCATGACAGGTACTACGAGCAGTACTTC

J gene: TRBJ1-4
clone size: .
V gene: TRBV6-5
D gene: TRBD1
CDR3 protein: CASSYRGLTNEKLFF
CDR3 DNA: TGTGCCAGCAGTTACAGGGGGCTTACTAATGAAAAACTGTTTTTT

J gene: TRBJ1-1
clone size: .
V gene: TRBV9
D gene: TRBD1
CDR3 protein: CASSTQGALDTEAFF
CDR3 DNA: TGTGCCAGCAGCACCCAGGGGGCCCTAGACACTGAAGCTTTCTTT

J gene: TRBJ1-1
clone size: .
V gene: TRBV2
D gene: .
CDR3 protein: CASSTRGEAFF
CDR3 DNA: TGTGCCAGCAGTACAAGGGGGGAAGCTTTCTTT

J gene: TRBJ2-2
clone size: .
V gene: TRBV20-1
D gene: .
CDR3 protein: CSASSGLRPGELFF
CDR3 DNA: TGCAGTGCTAGTTCAGGGCTTCGACCCGGGGAGCTGTTTTTT

J gene: TRBJ1-2
clone size: .
V gene: TRBV9
D gene: .
CDR3 protein: CASSRGVDYGYTF
CDR3 DNA: TGTGCCAGCAGCCGCGGGGTCGACTATGGCTACACCTTC

J gene: TRBJ1-2
clone size: .
V gene: TRBV7-9
D gene: .
CDR3 protein: CASSAGGGYTF
CDR3 DNA: TGTGCCAGCAGCGCGGGAGGTGGCTACACCTTC

J gene: TRBJ1-2
clone size: .
V gene: TRBV30
D gene: .
CDR3 protein: CAWSGQSGGYTF
CDR3 DNA: TGTGCCTGGAGTGGGCAGTCAGGTGGCTACACCTTC

J gene: TRBJ1-1
clone size: few
V gene: TRBV25-1
D gene: .
CDR3 protein: CASKVSTEAFF
CDR3 DNA: TGTGCCAGCAAAGTGAGCACTGAAGCTTTCTTT

J gene: TRBJ1-6
clone size: .
V gene: TRBV3-1/TRBV3-2
D gene: TRBD1
CDR3 protein: CASSRQGRNSPLHF
CDR3 DNA: TGTGCCAGCAGCCGACAGGGGAGAAATTCACCCCTCCACTTT

J gene: TRBJ1-5
clone size: .
V gene: TRBV19
D gene: .
CDR3 protein: CASSIGWERAWRSNQPQHF
CDR3 DNA: TGTGCCAGTAGTATAGGGTGGGAAAGGGCCTGGAGGAGCAATCAGCCCCAGCATTTT

J gene: TRBJ1-6
clone size: .
V gene: TRBV2
D gene: .
CDR3 protein: CASMSRENSPLHF
CDR3 DNA: TGTGCCAGCATGTCGCGCGAAAATTCACCCCTCCACTTT

J gene: TRBJ2-7
clone size: .
V gene: TRBV2
D gene: .
CDR3 protein: CASRLEIGSEQYF
CDR3 DNA: TGTGCCAGTCGACTAGAAATAGGCAGCGAGCAGTACTTC

J gene: TRBJ1-6
clone size: .
V gene: TRBV19
D gene: .
CDR3 protein: CASSMTGLNSPLHF
CDR3 DNA: TGTGCCAGTAGTATGACTGGGTTAAATTCACCCCTCCACTTT

J gene: TRBJ2-6
clone size: .
V gene: TRBV28
D gene: TRBD1
CDR3 protein: CASSVTGVGSGANVLTF
CDR3 DNA: TGTGCCAGCAGTGTGACAGGGGTTGGCTCTGGGGCCAACGTCCTGACTTTC

J gene: TRBJ2-7
clone size: .
V gene: TRBV27
D gene: .
CDR3 protein: CASSLSSHWTVPYEQYF
CDR3 DNA: TGTGCCAGCAGTTTATCTTCCCACTGGACAGTCCCCTACGAGCAGTACTTC

J gene: TRBJ2-3
clone size: once
V gene: TRBV5-1
D gene: .
CDR3 protein: CASSLEGRVADTQYF
CDR3 DNA: TGCGCCAGCAGCTTGGAGGGCAGGGTGGCAGATACGCAGTATTTT

J gene: TRBJ1-1
clone size: .
V gene: TRBV2
D gene: .
CDR3 protein: CASSEVEGVNTEAFF
CDR3 DNA: TGTGCCAGCAGTGAAGTCGAGGGGGTGAACACTGAAGCTTTCTTT

J gene: TRBJ1-1
clone size: .
V gene: TRBV6-5
D gene: TRBD1
CDR3 protein: CASSSRRGPPNTEAFF
CDR3 DNA: TGTGCCAGCAGTTCCCGCAGGGGGCCCCCGAACACTGAAGCTTTCTTT

J gene: TRBJ2-1
clone size: .
V gene: TRBV7-9
D gene: TRBD2
CDR3 protein: CASSFGTSAYNEQFF
CDR3 DNA: TGTGCCAGCAGCTTCGGGACTAGCGCCTACAATGAGCAGTTCTTC

J gene: TRBJ2-1
clone size: .
V gene: TRBV7-3
D gene: .
CDR3 protein: CASSLERGGYNEQFF
CDR3 DNA: TGTGCCAGCAGCTTGGAAAGGGGCGGCTACAATGAGCAGTTCTTC

J gene: TRBJ2-7
clone size: .
V gene: TRBV5-1
D gene: TRBD2
CDR3 protein: CASSAGPSGGDSYEQYF
CDR3 DNA: TGCGCCAGCAGCGCCGGCCCTAGCGGGGGGGACTCCTACGAGCAGTACTTC

J gene: TRBJ1-3
clone size: once
V gene: TRBV18
D gene: .
CDR3 protein: CASSPTGGNTIYF
CDR3 DNA: TGTGCCAGCTCACCAACGGGTGGAAACACCATATATTTT

J gene: TRBJ2-6
clone size: .
V gene: TRBV19
D gene: TRBD1
CDR3 protein: CASSTQTFGQGALVSGANVLTF
CDR3 DNA: TGTGCCAGTAGTACTCAAACCTTCGGACAGGGGGCCCTTGTCTCTGGGGCCAACGTCCTGACTTTC

J gene: TRBJ1-2
clone size: .
V gene: TRBV18
D gene: .
CDR3 protein: CASSPGLISGYTF
CDR3 DNA: TGTGCCAGCTCACCTGGACTGATTTCGGGCTACACCTTC

J gene: TRBJ2-7
clone size: .
V gene: TRBV29-1
D gene: .
CDR3 protein: CSVECSWTPTYEQYF
CDR3 DNA: TGCAGCGTTGAGTGTAGTTGGACACCAACCTACGAGCAGTACTTC

J gene: TRBJ2-7
clone size: .
V gene: TRBV7-3
D gene: .
CDR3 protein: CASSLRYGSEQYF
CDR3 DNA: TGTGCCAGCAGCTTAAGATACGGGTCCGAGCAGTACTTC

J gene: TRBJ1-6
clone size: .
V gene: TRBV3-1/TRBV3-2
D gene: .
CDR3 protein: CASRADSNSPLHF
CDR3 DNA: TGTGCCAGCAGAGCGGACAGTAATTCACCCCTCCACTTT

J gene: TRBJ1-2
clone size: once
V gene: TRBV5-1
D gene: TRBD1
CDR3 protein: CASSFGQGGNGYTF
CDR3 DNA: TGCGCCAGCAGCTTTGGACAGGGCGGAAATGGCTACACCTTC

J gene: TRBJ1-1
clone size: .
V gene: TRBV15
D gene: .
CDR3 protein: CATSRAFTQALNTEAFF
CDR3 DNA: TGTGCCACCAGCAGAGCGTTTACCCAGGCTCTGAACACTGAAGCTTTCTTT

J gene: TRBJ1-2
clone size: .
V gene: TRBV6-5
D gene: TRBD1
CDR3 protein: CATTGGDGYTF
CDR3 DNA: TGTGCCACCACAGGGGGGGATGGCTACACCTTC

J gene: TRBJ2-7
clone size: .
V gene: TRBV9
D gene: .
CDR3 protein: CASGRGDYEQYF
CDR3 DNA: TGTGCCAGCGGGAGGGGGGACTACGAGCAGTACTTC